Below, 28 T cell receptor beta chains from the same sample are listed, as sequenced in a study of T cell responses to AZD1222 COVID-19 vaccine. The method was immunoSEQ multiplex PCR; TCRdb's version includes in-frame clones alone and lacks a portion of them. Altogether 150,000 or so clones are present, about 90% being singletons, with the ten largest covering 1.5% to 2%. The specimen comprised peripheral blood, sampled on day 0 of AZD1222 vaccination. These receptor sequences come from an adult in good health.

CDR3 in amino acids: CASSSPPDLPDEKLFF. In nucleotides, the CDR3 is TGTGCCAGCAGCTCCCCCCCGGACCTCCCAGACGAAAAACTGTTTTTT. The chain employs TRBV11-2 and TRBJ1-4; no definite D call. V gave up 4 bases and J gave up 8 bases, with 20 bases separating them. The CDR3 has 16 residues. Germline CDR1 is SGHAT and CDR2 is FQNNGV. Filled out from reference TRBV11-2 and TRBJ1-4, the complete variable domain reads EAGVAQSPRYKIIEKRQSVAFWCNPISGHATLYWYQQILGQGPKLLIQFQNNGVVDDSQLPKDRFSAERLKGVDSTLKIQPAKLEDSAVYLCASSSPPDLPDEKLFFGSGTQLSVL.

The table lists this clone with a count of one. This rearrangement joins TRBV10-1 to TRBJ1-3, with D perhaps TRBD1 (6 bases). From germline, CDR1 is WNHNN and CDR2 SYGVQD (reference sequence). This CDR3 is 13 amino acids long. V shed 10 bases and J shed 4 bases, with 14 bases lying between them. For the CDR3, the DNA is TGCGCCACCCAAACAGGGTTCGGAAACACCATATATTTT. Translating gives CATQTGFGNTIYF.

This clone has a handful of counts. Other DNA variants within this sample encode the same CDR3. The genes are TRBV28 and TRBJ1-5, with 7 bases fitting TRBD1. The V and J ends lost 6 bases and 0 bases, in that order; junction bases with no gene match: 5. This CDR3 contains 15 residues. Germline CDR1 MDHEN, CDR2 SYDVKM. Here the CDR3 DNA reads TGTGCCAGCAGCCGGGGACAGTATAGCAATCAGCCCCAGCATTTT. Its translation is CASSRGQYSNQPQHF.

The rearrangement joins TRBV7-9 to TRBJ1-1; D not certain. Germline CDR1 SEHNR, CDR2 FQNEAQ (reference sequence). The CDR3 contains 13 residues. V was pared by 5 bases and J by 6 bases, with 13 bases between. CDR3 loop: CASSPSRVAEAFF. DNA of the CDR3: TGTGCCAGCAGCCCTTCGCGTGTCGCTGAAGCTTTCTTT.

The chain recombines TRBV5-6 with TRBJ2-5; tentative D call: TRBD1 (5 bases). The V and J ends lost 3 bases and 2 bases respectively, with 11 bases between them. Germline V CDR1 and CDR2: SGHDT, YYEEEE. The CDR3 runs 14 residues. For the CDR3, the DNA is TGTGCCAGCAGCTATGCAGGGTTTCAAGAGACCCAGTACTTC. Its translation: CASSYAGFQETQYF.

The V gene is TRBV30, the J gene TRBJ1-6; possibly TRBD1 for D (5 bases). Trimming took off 4 bases at V and 1 base at J, with 17 bases between the two ends. CDR1 and CDR2 (germline): GTSNPN, SVGIG (reference sequence). This CDR3 region has 17 residues. In DNA form, the CDR3 reads TGTGCCTGGAACTCTCCCCTCCAGGGTTCCTATAATTCACCCCTCCACTTT. Protein product: CAWNSPLQGSYNSPLHF.

This chain links TRBV9 with TRBJ2-1; 9 bases are shared with TRBD2. There are 18 residues in the CDR3. The junction had 18 bases not matched to a gene; V was cut back by 4 bases and J by 7 bases. CDR1 is SGDLS and CDR2 is YYNGEE in the germline V gene. Here the CDR3 DNA reads TGTGCCAGCAGCCTCCGGCCCGCTAGCGGGATAATAAGAAATGAGCAGTTCTTC. Translation gives CASSLRPASGIIRNEQFF. The complete variable domain, with remaining parts taken from reference TRBV9 and TRBJ2-1, reads DSGVTQTPKHLITATGQRVTLRCSPRSGDLSVYWYQQSLDQGLQFLIQYYNGEERAKGNILERFSAQQFPDLHSELNLSSLELGDSALYFCASSLRPASGIIRNEQFFGPGTRLTVL.

The chain has TRBV11-2 and TRBJ1-2, with unresolved D. This CDR3 is built from 13 residues. Per the germline V gene, CDR1 is SGHAT and CDR2 is FQNNGV. Trimming took 5 bases from V and 8 from J, leaving 15 bases between them. CDR3 in amino acids: CASSPFMGGGYTF. The CDR3 DNA sequence: TGTGCCAGCAGCCCTTTTATGGGAGGCGGCTACACCTTC.

This clone appeared a few times. V usage is TRBV7-2 and J usage is TRBJ1-1; no firm D call. This CDR3 contains 13 residues. Trimming took off 2 bases at V and 8 bases at J, with 12 bases between the two ends. CDR1 is SGHTA and CDR2 is FQGNSA in the germline V gene. CDR3 nucleotide sequence: TGTGCCAGCAGCTTATTCCCAGAGGCGGAAGCTTTCTTT. Its protein product is CASSLFPEAEAFF.

The chain uses TRBV6-1 and TRBJ1-3, with 8 nucleotides matching TRBD1. The V gene end was trimmed by 4 bases and the J gene end by 0 bases; junction bases not matched to a gene: 8. Germline V gives CDR1 MNHNS, CDR2 SASEGT. This CDR3 is built from 17 residues. The DNA of the CDR3 is TGTGCCAGCAGTGGGGTGGGACAGGAGAACTCTGGAAACACCATATATTTT. Translated: CASSGVGQENSGNTIYF.

The chain recombines TRBV19 with TRBJ1-5; D ambiguous. From germline, CDR1 is LNHDA and CDR2 SQIVND (reference sequence). CDR3 length: 16 amino acids. Trimming took off 6 bases at V and 4 bases at J, with 19 bases between the two ends. CDR3 coding DNA: TGTGCCAGTAGAGAAGGGCCGGGATTAAGAAATCAGCCCCAGCATTTT. Translating it yields CASREGPGLRNQPQHF.

The rearrangement uses TRBV9 and TRBJ2-3; weak D call: TRBD2 (7 bases). The CDR3 loop spans 18 amino acids. The V gene lost 4 bases and the J gene lost 1 base, with 22 bases spanning the gap. The V gene's germline CDR1 is SGDLS and CDR2 YYNGEE. Here the CDR3 reads CASSPTIGGRGRTDTQYF. The CDR3 nucleotides are TGTGCCAGCAGCCCAACTATCGGGGGGCGCGGGCGCACAGATACGCAGTATTTT.

The genes are TRBV30 and TRBJ1-4; D may be TRBD1 (5 bases). The CDR3 spans 14 residues. Trimming took off 5 bases at V and 5 bases at J, with 15 bases between the two ends. The germline CDR1 and CDR2 sequences are GTSNPN and SVGIG (reference sequence). The CDR3 DNA follows: TGTGCCTGGGGGACTTCCGGGGGGAATGAAAAACTGTTTTTT. It encodes CAWGTSGGNEKLFF.

The chain carries TRBV2 and TRBJ1-4; D not resolved. This CDR3 comprises 13 residues. V lost 8 bases and J 8 bases, leaving 15 bases between the germline ends. Per the germline V gene, CDR1 is SNHLY and CDR2 is FYNNEI. The DNA of the CDR3 is TGTGCCAGCGGACCGGCCCGGCTCGAAAAACTGTTTTTT. Translation: CASGPARLEKLFF.

V usage is TRBV5-1 and J usage is TRBJ2-3; D gene uncertain. The CDR3 extends over 14 amino acids. Per the germline V gene, CDR1 is SGHRS and CDR2 is YFSETQ. V was trimmed by 7 bases and J by 6 bases, leaving 18 bases between them. CDR3 in DNA: TGCGCCAGCTCGGCCTATTACGCATCGGATACGCAGTATTTT. This gives the protein CASSAYYASDTQYF. The whole variable domain, filled in from reference TRBV5-1 and TRBJ2-3, reads KAGVTQTPRYLIKTRGQQVTLSCSPISGHRSVSWYQQTPGQGLQFLFEYFSETQRNKGNFPGRFSGRQFSNSRSEMNVSTLELGDSALYLCASSAYYASDTQYFGPGTRLTVL.

This chain uses TRBV12-5 with TRBJ1-1; 7 bases map to TRBD1. Germline loops: CDR1 LGHNT, CDR2 FRNRAP. The CDR3 is made up of 14 amino acids. After removal of 4 bases from V and 0 bases from J, the junction contained 2 bases not matched to a gene. This chain's CDR3 is CASGWGTVNTEAFF. As DNA, the CDR3 is TGTGCTAGTGGTTGGGGGACAGTGAACACTGAAGCTTTCTTT.

The genes are TRBV30 and TRBJ1-2; D not certain. The CDR3 extends over 12 amino acids. V lost 8 bases to trimming and J lost 4 bases, with 14 bases between them. Per germline, CDR1 GTSNPN and CDR2 SVGIG (reference sequence). The CDR3 nucleotides read TGTGCCCGATGGACGGGAACCTATGGCTACACCTTC. Translation: CARWTGTYGYTF. Based on the CDR3 plus reference TRBV30 and TRBJ1-2, the full variable domain is SQTIHQWPATLVQPVGSPLSLECTVEGTSNPNLYWYRQAAGRGLQLLFYSVGIGQISSEVPQNLSASRPQDRQFILSSKKLLLSDSGFYLCARWTGTYGYTFGSGTRLTVV.

This clone was recorded once. V and J are TRBV5-1 and TRBJ2-1; 8 positions agree with TRBD1. This CDR3 is built from 15 residues. The V and J ends lost 4 bases and 3 bases, in that order; junction bases with no gene match: 6. The germline V gene encodes CDR1 SGHRS and CDR2 YFSETQ. The CDR3, as DNA: TGCGCCAGCAGCGGCACAGGGGGTGGCTACAATGAGCAGTTCTTC. This translates into CASSGTGGGYNEQFF.

V gene TRBV7-8 combines with J gene TRBJ2-7; 8 positions agree with TRBD1. CDR3 length: 14 amino acids. Per germline, CDR1 SGHVS and CDR2 FQNEAQ. V shed 3 bases, J shed 5 bases, and the junction held 6 bases outside the gene matches. Here the CDR3 reads CASSFGQGVHEQYF. CDR3 bases: TGTGCCAGCAGCTTTGGACAGGGTGTCCACGAGCAGTACTTC.

CDR3 in DNA: TGTGCCAGCAGTATCGGGGGGCTAGGCACTGAAGCTTTCTTT. Its protein product is CASSIGGLGTEAFF. The chain joins TRBV11-3 to TRBJ1-1; D may be TRBD1 (6 bases). Trimming left V 6 bases short and J 4 bases short, with 15 bases between. The CDR3 spans 14 residues. In germline, CDR1 is SGHNT, CDR2 YENEEA.

The genes are TRBV2 and TRBJ1-5; D gene uncertain. V was pared by 7 bases and J by 2 bases, with 12 bases between. The CDR3 loop spans 14 amino acids. Germline-derived CDR1 and CDR2 are SNHLY and FYNNEI. CDR3 protein: CASTPGGGNQPQHF. The CDR3 bases are TGTGCCAGCACCCCAGGTGGGGGCAATCAGCCCCAGCATTTT.

The chain has TRBV7-2 and TRBJ1-4; D gene uncertain. CDR3 length: 13 amino acids. V lost 4 bases and J lost 4, with 7 bases in between. The V gene's germline CDR1 is SGHTA and CDR2 FQGNSA. The CDR3 coding sequence is TGTGCCAGCAGCTACGGGGTTAATGAAAAACTGTTTTTT. Its translation: CASSYGVNEKLFF. Full variable domain (remainder filled in from reference TRBV7-2 and TRBJ1-4): GAGVSQSPSNKVTEKGKDVELRCDPISGHTALYWYRQSLGQGLEFLIYFQGNSAPDKSGLPSDRFSAERTGGSVSTLTIQRTQQEDSAVYLCASSYGVNEKLFFGSGTQLSVL.

In this sample, this clone turned up a few times. The rearrangement links TRBV27 to TRBJ1-2; TRBD1 matches at 8 bases. V was clipped by 6 bases and J by 4 bases; unmatched bases: 4. This CDR3 has 13 residues. Germline V gene data show CDR1 as MNHEY and CDR2 as SMNVEV (reference sequence). CDR3 DNA sequence: TGTGCCAGCAGAATTACAGGGGGCTATGGCTACACCTTC. Translating it yields CASRITGGYGYTF.

This chain connects TRBV2 to TRBJ1-2; 8 bases are shared with TRBD1. CDR1 is SNHLY, CDR2 FYNNEI, per germline. The CDR3 length is 13 residues. Trimming removed 6 bases from V and 4 bases from J; junction bases left unmatched: 4. CDR3 sequence reads: CASSGDRGYGYTF. The CDR3 DNA sequence: TGTGCCAGCAGCGGTGACAGGGGCTATGGCTACACCTTC.

V is TRBV3-1 (or the pseudogene TRBV3-2) and J is TRBJ1-4; D ambiguous. Trimming cost V 2 bases and J 3 bases, with 13 bases left between them. This CDR3 spans 16 amino acids. Looked up from germline, CDR1 is LGHDT and CDR2 is YNNKEL (reference sequence). CDR3 amino acids: CASSQLVTASNEKLFF. CDR3 nucleotides: TGTGCCAGCAGCCAACTCGTAACAGCATCTAATGAAAAACTGTTTTTT.

V gene TRBV12-3 or TRBV12-4 combines with J gene TRBJ1-5, with D possibly being TRBD1 (6 bases). The CDR3 runs to 13 residues. The V end was cut by 8 bases, the J end by 7 bases, with 15 bases between. The CDR3 DNA is TGTGCCAGCCGTCGACAGGCCGGGCAGCCCCAGCATTTT. This gives the protein CASRRQAGQPQHF.

This chain uses TRBV19 with TRBJ1-5; D not certain. Trimming shortened V by 1 base and J by 0 bases, and 13 bases separated the two germline ends. Germline V gene lookup returns CDR1 LNHDA and CDR2 SQIVND (reference sequence). The CDR3 has 17 amino acids. The CDR3 is CASSIGLRLDSNQPQHF. The CDR3 region has the DNA TGTGCCAGTAGTATAGGACTCCGGTTGGATAGCAATCAGCCCCAGCATTTT.

V and J are TRBV4-1 and TRBJ1-4, with a weak D call TRBD1 (6 bases). V lost 0 bases and J lost 8, with 13 bases in between. Germline lookup yields CDR1 MGHRA and CDR2 YSYEKL. This CDR3 spans 15 amino acids. In DNA, the CDR3 is TGCGCCAGCAGCCAAGATCCAGGGGTAAGAGAAAAACTGTTTTTT. It translates to CASSQDPGVREKLFF.